Listed below are T cell receptor beta chains from one sample, sequenced in a study of cytomegalovirus exposure and HLA in healthy donors. Data came from immunoSEQ multiplex PCR; TCRdb stores just in-frame clones and leaves some out. The repertoire has 130,000 or so clones, around 80% of them found once; the top ten carry 2.5% to 3%. Sequencing input: PBMCs. The origin of the receptors is a woman under 30 in good health and CMV-seropositive. The CDR3 runs from the conserved cysteine through the conserved F or W. D genes are given only for firm matches. Not every row has a clone size; where given, it reads once, few, many or a size class.

TRBJ1-6 NA NA TRBV28 TGTGCCAGCAGTTTGGGTCAGGTTGCCCTCCACTTT CASSLGQVALHF
TRBJ2-7 NA TRBD2 TRBV29-1 TGCAGCGCCTATATAGCGGGGGCGATTGCCTACGAGCAGTACTTC CSAYIAGAIAYEQYF
TRBJ1-2 NA TRBD1 TRBV29-1 TGCAGCGTTGAAGTATCAGGGGGCCCCCTCTATGGCTACACCTTC CSVEVSGGPLYGYTF
TRBJ2-7 NA TRBD2 TRBV7-2 TGTGCCAGCAGCCTAGACCTTACTAGCGGGGGGGGTCGGGAGCAGTACTTC CASSLDLTSGGGREQYF
TRBJ2-1 NA NA TRBV7-3 TGTGCCAGCAGCTTTGGAGATTACAATGAGCAGTTCTTC CASSFGDYNEQFF
TRBJ2-3 NA TRBD1 TRBV7-6 TGTGCCAGCAGCTTACACAGGGGAGAAACAGATACGCAGTATTTT CASSLHRGETDTQYF
TRBJ1-1 NA TRBD1 TRBV30 TGTGCCTGGGGGGACAGGGGAACTGAAGCTTTCTTT CAWGDRGTEAFF
TRBJ2-1 NA NA TRBV30 TGTGCCTTAGCGGAAAATGAGCAGTTCTTC CALAENEQFF
TRBJ2-7 NA TRBD2 TRBV19 TGTGCCAGTAGTGCTAGCGGGTACGAGCAGTACTTC CASSASGYEQYF
TRBJ2-1 few NA TRBV25-1 TGTGCCAGCAGTGTAGGGGGGGCCCCCTACAATGAGCAGTTCTTC CASSVGGAPYNEQFF
TRBJ1-5 NA TRBD1 TRBV11-2 TGTGCCAGCAGCACCGGGACAGTTATTAGCAATCAGCCCCAGCATTTT CASSTGTVISNQPQHF
TRBJ1-2 NA NA TRBV19 TGTGCCAGTAGTCTTATGGGAGGAGACAGAGACTTC CASSLMGGDRDF
TRBJ2-1 once TRBD2 TRBV10-3 TGTGCCATCATAGATCCTAGCGGGGGGTACAATGAGCAGTTCTTC CAIIDPSGGYNEQFF
TRBJ2-1 NA NA TRBV7-9 TGTGCCAGCAGCTTAGAGCGATACGTAGTGACGACTGAGCAGTTCTTC CASSLERYVVTTEQFF
TRBJ2-3 NA NA TRBV27 TGTGCCAGCAGTTTAATTGCGTTAAGCACAGATACGCAGTATTTT CASSLIALSTDTQYF
TRBJ1-6 NA NA TRBV4-1 TGCGCCAGCAGCCAAGGCCAGGTCATACCACCCCTCCACTTT CASSQGQVIPPLHF
TRBJ1-6 NA NA TRBV30 TGTGCCTGGAACGAGGGAGGGCTTAACTCACCCCTCCACTTT CAWNEGGLNSPLHF
TRBJ1-2 NA TRBD1 TRBV7-9 TGTGCCAGCAGCGGGGACAGGATGTATGGCTACACCTTC CASSGDRMYGYTF
TRBJ2-3 NA NA TRBV2 TGTGCCAGTAAAGGGGCCCCTAACACAGATACGCAGTATTTT CASKGAPNTDTQYF
TRBJ2-7 NA NA TRBV6-1 TGTGCCAGCAGTGATTGGTCCGTTACGGGGGAGCAGTACTTC CASSDWSVTGEQYF
TRBJ2-7 NA NA TRBV6-5 TGTGCCAGCAGTTACCGCGGGACAGCCTACGAGCAGTACTTC CASSYRGTAYEQYF
TRBJ2-4 NA TRBD1 TRBV4-1 TGCGCCAGCAGCTTAATTCTGGACAGGGAGGACAAAAACATTCAGTACTTC CASSLILDREDKNIQYF
TRBJ2-7 NA NA TRBV7-8 TGTGCCAGCAGCTTAGGGGAGGCCTACGAGCAGTACTTC CASSLGEAYEQYF
TRBJ2-3 NA NA TRBV5-4 TGTGCCAGCAGCGCGATAGATAGGCAGTATTTT CASSAIDRQYF
TRBJ2-3 NA TRBD2 TRBV7-2 TGTGCCAGCAGCCGGGGTAACGGGGGGGCTAGAGATACGCAGTATTTT CASSRGNGGARDTQYF
TRBJ2-5 NA TRBD2 TRBV5-4 TGTGCCAGCAGCGAGGGACTAGCGGGGATGACAGAGACCCAGTACTTC CASSEGLAGMTETQYF
TRBJ2-1 NA TRBD1 TRBV5-1 TGCGCCAGCAGCTTGGGACAGGGGGACAATGAGCAGTTCTTC CASSLGQGDNEQFF
TRBJ2-1 NA NA TRBV11-2 TGTGCCAGCAGCTTAGTCAAGGACGGAGGTACCTACAATGAGCAGTTCTTC CASSLVKDGGTYNEQFF
TRBJ2-3 NA TRBD2 TRBV7-9 TGTGCCAGCAGCTCCGGGACTAGCGGAACAGATACGCAGTATTTT CASSSGTSGTDTQYF
TRBJ1-4 NA TRBD1 TRBV2 TGTGCCAGCAGTCGGGGACAGGGCGTAAATGAAAAACTGTTTTTT CASSRGQGVNEKLFF
TRBJ2-7 NA NA TRBV7-7 TGTGCCAGCAGCTTAGGGGGCGAGAACGAGCAGTACTTC CASSLGGENEQYF
TRBJ2-7 NA NA TRBV6-5 TGTGCCAGCAGTTCGACAGCTACACCCTACGAGCAGTACTTC CASSSTATPYEQYF
TRBJ1-3 few NA TRBV5-4 TGTGCCAGCAGCTCCGGAGACCCCTTGGAAACTGGAAACACCATATATTTT CASSSGDPLETGNTIYF
TRBJ1-1 NA NA TRBV5-1 TGCGCCAGCAGCTTGGACCCAGGGGAAACCACTGAAGCTTTCTTT CASSLDPGETTEAFF
TRBJ2-7 few TRBD1 TRBV2 TGTGCCAGCACTGGGACAGGGTTCACCTACGAGCAGTACTTC CASTGTGFTYEQYF